This T cell receptor beta chain was recorded in a study of blood T cells in healthy people across ages. Trimming cost V 8 bases and J 0 bases; bases outside gene matches: 22. Germline values: CDR1 SQVTM, CDR2 ANQGSEA. The CDR3 is made up of 20 amino acids. Concerning this clonotype: The antigen remains unidentified.

The second PCR ran 7 to 11 cycles with a sample-barcoded 5' primer and J-beta primers. TCRdb reanalysed the 5' RACE reads using MiXCR and keeps one entry per CDR3 protein. The data show 600,000 to 1,000,000 distinct CDR3 sequences, about three fifths seen once. Findings of the study overall: Researchers judged that diversity estimates from one million T cells fell short of true values.

This TCR derives from a man in his thirties or forties in good health. Sequenced input: blood. V usage is TRBV29-1 and J usage is TRBJ2-5, with 12 bases fitting TRBD2. Here the CDR3 reads CSILGVLATSGGPHQETQYF. CDR3 DNA: TGCAGCATCCTGGGGGTATTGGCTACTAGCGGGGGGCCCCACCAAGAGACCCAGTACTTC.